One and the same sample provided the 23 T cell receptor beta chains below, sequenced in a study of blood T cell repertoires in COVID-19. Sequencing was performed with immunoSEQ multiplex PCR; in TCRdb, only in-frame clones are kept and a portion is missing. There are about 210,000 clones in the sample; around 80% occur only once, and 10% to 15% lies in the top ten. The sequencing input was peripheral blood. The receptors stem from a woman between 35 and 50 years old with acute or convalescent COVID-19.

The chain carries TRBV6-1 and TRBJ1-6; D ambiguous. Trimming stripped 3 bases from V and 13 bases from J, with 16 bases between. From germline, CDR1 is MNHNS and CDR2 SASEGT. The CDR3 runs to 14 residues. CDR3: CASSDPGRRTPLHF. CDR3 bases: TGTGCCAGCAGTGACCCCGGGAGGAGAACGCCCCTCCACTTT.

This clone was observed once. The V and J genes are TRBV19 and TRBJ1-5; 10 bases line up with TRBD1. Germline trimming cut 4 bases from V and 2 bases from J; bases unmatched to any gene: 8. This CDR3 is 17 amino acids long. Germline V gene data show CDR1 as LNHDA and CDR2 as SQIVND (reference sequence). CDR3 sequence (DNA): TGTGCCAGTAGTACGAGGGACAGGGGCGATCGCAATCAGCCCCAGCATTTT. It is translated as CASSTRDRGDRNQPQHF.

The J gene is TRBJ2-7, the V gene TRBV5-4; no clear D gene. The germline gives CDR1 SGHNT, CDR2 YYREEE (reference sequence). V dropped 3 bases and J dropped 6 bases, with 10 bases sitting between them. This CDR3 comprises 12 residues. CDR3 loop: CASSSLAGEQYF. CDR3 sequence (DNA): TGTGCCAGCAGCTCCCTGGCTGGCGAGCAGTACTTC. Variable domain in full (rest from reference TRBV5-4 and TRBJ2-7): ETGVTQSPTHLIKTRGQQVTLRCSSQSGHNTVSWYQQALGQGPQFIFQYYREEENGRGNFPPRFSGLQFPNYSSELNVNALELDDSALYLCASSSLAGEQYFGPGTRLTVT.

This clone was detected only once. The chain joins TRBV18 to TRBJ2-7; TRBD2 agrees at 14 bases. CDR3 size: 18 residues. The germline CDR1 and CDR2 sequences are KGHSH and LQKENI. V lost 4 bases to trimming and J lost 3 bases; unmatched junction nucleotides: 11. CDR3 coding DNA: TGTGCCAGCTCACTATACTCGCCCGGGACTAGCGGGAGCTACGAGCAGTACTTC. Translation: CASSLYSPGTSGSYEQYF.

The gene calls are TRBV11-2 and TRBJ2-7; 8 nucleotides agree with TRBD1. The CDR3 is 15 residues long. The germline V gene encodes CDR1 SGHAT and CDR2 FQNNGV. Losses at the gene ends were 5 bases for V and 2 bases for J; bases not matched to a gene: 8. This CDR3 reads CASSAADRDPYEQYF. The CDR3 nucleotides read TGTGCCAGCAGCGCCGCGGACAGGGATCCCTACGAGCAGTACTTC.

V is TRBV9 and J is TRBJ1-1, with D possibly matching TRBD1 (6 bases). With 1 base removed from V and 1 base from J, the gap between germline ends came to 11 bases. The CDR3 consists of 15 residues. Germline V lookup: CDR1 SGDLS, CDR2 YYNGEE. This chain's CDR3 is CASSVPGQRNTEAFF. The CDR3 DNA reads TGTGCCAGCAGCGTACCGGGACAACGGAACACTGAAGCTTTCTTT.

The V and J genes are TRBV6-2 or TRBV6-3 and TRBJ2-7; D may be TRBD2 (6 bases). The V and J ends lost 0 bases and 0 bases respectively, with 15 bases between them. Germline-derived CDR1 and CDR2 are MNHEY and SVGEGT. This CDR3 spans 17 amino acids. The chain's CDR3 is CASSYSSVAGSSYEQYF. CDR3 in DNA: TGTGCCAGCAGTTACTCGAGTGTGGCGGGGAGCTCCTACGAGCAGTACTTC.

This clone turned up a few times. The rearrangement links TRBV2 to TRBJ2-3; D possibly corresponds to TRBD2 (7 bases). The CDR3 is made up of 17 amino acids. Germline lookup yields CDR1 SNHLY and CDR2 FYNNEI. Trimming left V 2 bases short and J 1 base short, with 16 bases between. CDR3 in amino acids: CASSEKGGTGRTDTQYF. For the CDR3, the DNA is TGTGCCAGCAGTGAAAAGGGGGGGACTGGCCGCACAGATACGCAGTATTTT.

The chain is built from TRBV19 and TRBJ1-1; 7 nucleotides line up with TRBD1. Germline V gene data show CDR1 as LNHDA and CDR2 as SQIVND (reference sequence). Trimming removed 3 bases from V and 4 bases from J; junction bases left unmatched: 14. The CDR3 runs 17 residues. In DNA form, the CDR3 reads TGTGCCAGTAGTATTTTACCCCTCAGGGGGGTGGTCACTGAAGCTTTCTTT. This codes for CASSILPLRGVVTEAFF.

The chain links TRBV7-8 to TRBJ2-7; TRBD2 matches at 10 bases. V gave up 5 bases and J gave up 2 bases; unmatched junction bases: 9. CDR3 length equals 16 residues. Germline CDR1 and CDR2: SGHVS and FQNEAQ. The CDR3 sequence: CASSPSGLAETYEQYF. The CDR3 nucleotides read TGTGCCAGCAGCCCATCTGGACTAGCGGAAACCTACGAGCAGTACTTC.

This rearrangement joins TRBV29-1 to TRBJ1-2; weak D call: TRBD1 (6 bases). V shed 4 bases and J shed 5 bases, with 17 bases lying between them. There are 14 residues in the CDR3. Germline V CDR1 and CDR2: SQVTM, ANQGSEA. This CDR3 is CSVGTAPSGYGYTF. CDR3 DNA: TGCAGCGTTGGGACAGCTCCCTCGGGGTATGGCTACACCTTC. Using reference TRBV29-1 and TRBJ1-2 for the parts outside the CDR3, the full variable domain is SAVISQKPSRDICQRGTSLTIQCQVDSQVTMMFWYRQQPGQSLTLIATANQGSEATYESGFVIDKFPISRPNLTFSTLTVSNMSPEDSSIYLCSVGTAPSGYGYTFGSGTRLTVV.

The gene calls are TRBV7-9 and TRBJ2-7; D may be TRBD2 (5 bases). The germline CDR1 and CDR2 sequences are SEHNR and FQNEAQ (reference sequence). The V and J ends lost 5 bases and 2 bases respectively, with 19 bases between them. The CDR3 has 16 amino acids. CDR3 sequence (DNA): TGTGCCAGCAGCCCCGCGCGCGGGCGCCTCCCCTACGAGCAGTACTTC. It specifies CASSPARGRLPYEQYF.

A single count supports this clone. CDR3 in amino acids: CASRSGVGSPLHF. CDR3 coding DNA: TGTGCCAGCAGGTCGGGGGTTGGTTCACCCCTCCACTTT. The chain is built from TRBV28 and TRBJ1-6; D might be TRBD1 (5 bases). The V gene lost 6 bases and the J gene lost 9 bases, with 12 bases spanning the gap. This CDR3 region has 13 residues. CDR1 is MDHEN and CDR2 is SYDVKM in the germline V gene.

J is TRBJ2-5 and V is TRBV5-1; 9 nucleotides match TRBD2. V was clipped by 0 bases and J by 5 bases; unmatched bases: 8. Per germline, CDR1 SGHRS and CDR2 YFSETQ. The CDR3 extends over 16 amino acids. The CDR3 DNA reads TGCGCCAGCAGCTTGGAGCCGGGACTAGCAACGGAGACCCAGTACTTC. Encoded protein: CASSLEPGLATETQYF.

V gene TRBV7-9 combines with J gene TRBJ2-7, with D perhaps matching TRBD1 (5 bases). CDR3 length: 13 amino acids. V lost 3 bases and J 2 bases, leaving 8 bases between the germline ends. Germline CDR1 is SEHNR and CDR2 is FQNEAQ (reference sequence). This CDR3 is CASSFRGTYEQYF. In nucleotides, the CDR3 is TGTGCCAGCAGCTTTAGGGGTACCTACGAGCAGTACTTC.

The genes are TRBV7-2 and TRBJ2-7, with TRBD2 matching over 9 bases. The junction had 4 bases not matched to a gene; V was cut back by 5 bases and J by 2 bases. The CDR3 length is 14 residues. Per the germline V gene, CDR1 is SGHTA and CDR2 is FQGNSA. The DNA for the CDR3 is TGTGCCAGCAGCAAGACTAGCGGAACCTACGAGCAGTACTTC. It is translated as CASSKTSGTYEQYF.

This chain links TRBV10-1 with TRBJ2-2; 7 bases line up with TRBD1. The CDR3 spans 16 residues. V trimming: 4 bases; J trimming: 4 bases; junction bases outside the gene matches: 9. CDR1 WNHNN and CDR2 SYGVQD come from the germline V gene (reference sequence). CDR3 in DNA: TGCGCCAGCAGTGGAAATCGGACAGGATTCACCGGGGAGCTGTTTTTT. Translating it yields CASSGNRTGFTGELFF.

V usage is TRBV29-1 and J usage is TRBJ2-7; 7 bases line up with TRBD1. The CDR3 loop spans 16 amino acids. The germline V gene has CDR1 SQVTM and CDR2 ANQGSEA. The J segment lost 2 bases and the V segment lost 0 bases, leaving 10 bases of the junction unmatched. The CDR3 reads CSVEDPRQGSTYEQYF. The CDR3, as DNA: TGCAGCGTTGAAGATCCGAGACAGGGATCCACCTACGAGCAGTACTTC.

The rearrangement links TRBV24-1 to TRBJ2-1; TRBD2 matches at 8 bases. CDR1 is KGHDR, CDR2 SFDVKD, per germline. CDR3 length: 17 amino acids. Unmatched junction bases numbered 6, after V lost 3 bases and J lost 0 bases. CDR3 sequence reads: CATSDRRGRTSYNEQFF. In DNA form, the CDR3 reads TGTGCCACCAGTGATCGTCGCGGGAGGACCTCCTACAATGAGCAGTTCTTC.

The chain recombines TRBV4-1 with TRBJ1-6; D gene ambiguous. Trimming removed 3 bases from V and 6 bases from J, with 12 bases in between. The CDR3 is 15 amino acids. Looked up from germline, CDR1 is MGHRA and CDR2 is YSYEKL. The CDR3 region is CASSQLTRVNSPLHF. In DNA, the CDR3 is TGCGCCAGCAGCCAGCTCACCCGGGTTAATTCACCCCTCCACTTT.

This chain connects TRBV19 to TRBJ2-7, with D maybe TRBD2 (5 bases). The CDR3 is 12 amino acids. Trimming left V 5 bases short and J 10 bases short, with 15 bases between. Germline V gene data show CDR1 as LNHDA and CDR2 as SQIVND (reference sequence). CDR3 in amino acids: CASSVSGGRQYF. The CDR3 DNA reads TGTGCCAGTAGTGTATCGGGCGGGCGCCAGTACTTC.

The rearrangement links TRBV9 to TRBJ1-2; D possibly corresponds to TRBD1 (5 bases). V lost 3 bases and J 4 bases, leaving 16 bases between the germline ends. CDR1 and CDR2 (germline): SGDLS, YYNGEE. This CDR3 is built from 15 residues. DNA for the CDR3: TGTGCCAGCAGCGCCAAACAGACGGGACTCTATGGCTACACCTTC. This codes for CASSAKQTGLYGYTF. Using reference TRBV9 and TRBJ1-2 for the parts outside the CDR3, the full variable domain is DSGVTQTPKHLITATGQRVTLRCSPRSGDLSVYWYQQSLDQGLQFLIQYYNGEERAKGNILERFSAQQFPDLHSELNLSSLELGDSALYFCASSAKQTGLYGYTFGSGTRLTVV.

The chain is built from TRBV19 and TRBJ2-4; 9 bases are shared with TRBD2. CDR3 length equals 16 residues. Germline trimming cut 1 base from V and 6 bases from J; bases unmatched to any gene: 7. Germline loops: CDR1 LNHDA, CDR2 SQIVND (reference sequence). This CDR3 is CASSIGAGGPGNIQYF. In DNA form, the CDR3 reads TGTGCCAGTAGTATAGGCGCGGGAGGGCCGGGAAACATTCAGTACTTC.